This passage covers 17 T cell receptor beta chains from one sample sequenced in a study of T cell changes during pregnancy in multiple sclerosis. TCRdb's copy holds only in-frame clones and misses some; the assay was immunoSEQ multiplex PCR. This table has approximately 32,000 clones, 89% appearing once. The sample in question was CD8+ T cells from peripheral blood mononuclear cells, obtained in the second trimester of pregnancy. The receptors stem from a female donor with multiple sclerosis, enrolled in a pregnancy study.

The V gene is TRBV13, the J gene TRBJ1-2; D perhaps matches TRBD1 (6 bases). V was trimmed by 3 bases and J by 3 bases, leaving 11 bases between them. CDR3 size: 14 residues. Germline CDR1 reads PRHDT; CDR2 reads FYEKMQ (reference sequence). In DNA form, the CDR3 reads TGTGCCAGCAGCTTTACGGGACAAGACTATGGCTACACCTTC. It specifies CASSFTGQDYGYTF.

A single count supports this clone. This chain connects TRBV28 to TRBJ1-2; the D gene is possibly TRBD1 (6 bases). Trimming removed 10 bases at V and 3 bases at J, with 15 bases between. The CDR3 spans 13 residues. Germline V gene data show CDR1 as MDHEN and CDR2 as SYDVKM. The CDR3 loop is CATNGDKDYGYTF. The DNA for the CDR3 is TGTGCCACCAATGGGGACAAAGACTATGGCTACACCTTC.

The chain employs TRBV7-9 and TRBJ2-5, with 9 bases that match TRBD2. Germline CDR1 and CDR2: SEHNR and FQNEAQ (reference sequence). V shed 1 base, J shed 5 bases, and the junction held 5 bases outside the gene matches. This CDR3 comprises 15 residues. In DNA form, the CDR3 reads TGTGCCAGCAGCTTAGGGTTGCGGGAGGGGGAGACCCAGTACTTC. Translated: CASSLGLREGETQYF.

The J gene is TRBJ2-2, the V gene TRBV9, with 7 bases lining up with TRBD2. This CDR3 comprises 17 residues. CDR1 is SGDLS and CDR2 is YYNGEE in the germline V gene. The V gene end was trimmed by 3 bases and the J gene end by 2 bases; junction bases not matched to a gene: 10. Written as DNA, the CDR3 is TGTGCCAGCAGCGACCCGGAGCGGGGAGGTAACACCGGGGAGCTGTTTTTT. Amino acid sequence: CASSDPERGGNTGELFF.

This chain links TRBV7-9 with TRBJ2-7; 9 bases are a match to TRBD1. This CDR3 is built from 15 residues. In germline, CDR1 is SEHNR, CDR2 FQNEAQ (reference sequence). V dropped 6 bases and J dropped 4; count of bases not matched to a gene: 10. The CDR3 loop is CASSPPGQGRYEQYF. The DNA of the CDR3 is TGTGCCAGCAGTCCCCCGGGACAGGGACGTTACGAGCAGTACTTC.

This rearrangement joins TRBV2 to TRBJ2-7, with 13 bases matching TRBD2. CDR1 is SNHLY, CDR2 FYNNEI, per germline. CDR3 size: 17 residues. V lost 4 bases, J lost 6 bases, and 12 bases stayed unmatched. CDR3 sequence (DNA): TGTGCCAGCAGTGGTCCGGGACTAGCGGGACTGAGTCGCGAGCAGTACTTC. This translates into CASSGPGLAGLSREQYF.

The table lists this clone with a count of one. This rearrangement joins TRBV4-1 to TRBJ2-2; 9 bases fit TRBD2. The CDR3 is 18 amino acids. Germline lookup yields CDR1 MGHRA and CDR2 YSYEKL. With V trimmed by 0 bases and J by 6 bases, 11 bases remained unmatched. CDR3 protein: CASSQEARAGGSAGELFF. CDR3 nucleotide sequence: TGCGCCAGCAGCCAAGAAGCCCGAGCGGGAGGCTCCGCCGGGGAGCTGTTTTTT.

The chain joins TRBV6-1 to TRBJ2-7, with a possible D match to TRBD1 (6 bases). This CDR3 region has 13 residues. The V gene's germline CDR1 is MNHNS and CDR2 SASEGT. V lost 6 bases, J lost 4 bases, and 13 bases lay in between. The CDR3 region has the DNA TGTGCCAGCAGGGGGGCAGAATCATACGAGCAGTACTTC. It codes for CASRGAESYEQYF.

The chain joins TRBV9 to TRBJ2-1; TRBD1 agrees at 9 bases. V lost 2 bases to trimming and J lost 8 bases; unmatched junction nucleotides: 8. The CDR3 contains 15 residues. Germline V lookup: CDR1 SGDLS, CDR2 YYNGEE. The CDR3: CASSVRTGARDEQFF. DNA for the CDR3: TGTGCCAGCAGCGTCCGGACAGGGGCCCGGGATGAGCAGTTCTTC.

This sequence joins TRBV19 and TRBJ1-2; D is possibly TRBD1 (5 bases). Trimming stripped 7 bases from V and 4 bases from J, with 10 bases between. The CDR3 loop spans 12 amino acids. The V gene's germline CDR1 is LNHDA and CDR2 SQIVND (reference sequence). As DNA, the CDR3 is TGTGCCAGTAAGGGCAGGGCCTATGGCTACACCTTC. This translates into CASKGRAYGYTF. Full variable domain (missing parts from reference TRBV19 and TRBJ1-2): DGGITQSPKYLFRKEGQNVTLSCEQNLNHDAMYWYRQDPGQGLRLIYYSQIVNDFQKGDIAEGYSVSREKKESFPLTVTSAQKNPTAFYLCASKGRAYGYTFGSGTRLTVV.

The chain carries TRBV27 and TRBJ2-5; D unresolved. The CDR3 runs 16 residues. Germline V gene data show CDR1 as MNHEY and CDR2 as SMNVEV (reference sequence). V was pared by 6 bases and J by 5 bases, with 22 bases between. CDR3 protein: CASRLAGPERSETQYF. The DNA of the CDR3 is TGTGCCAGCAGGCTCGCAGGTCCGGAAAGGTCGGAGACCCAGTACTTC.

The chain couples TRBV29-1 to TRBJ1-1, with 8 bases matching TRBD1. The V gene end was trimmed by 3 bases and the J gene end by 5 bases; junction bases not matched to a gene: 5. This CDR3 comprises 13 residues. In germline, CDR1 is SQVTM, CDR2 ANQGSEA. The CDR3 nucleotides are TGCAGCGTTGATGGCAGGGGGCGGACTGAAGCTTTCTTT. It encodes CSVDGRGRTEAFF.

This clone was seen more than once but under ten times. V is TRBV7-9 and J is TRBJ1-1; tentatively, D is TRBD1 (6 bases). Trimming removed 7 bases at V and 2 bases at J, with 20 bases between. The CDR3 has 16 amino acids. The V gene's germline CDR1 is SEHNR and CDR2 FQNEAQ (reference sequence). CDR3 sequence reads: CASTGSRGEGNTEAFF. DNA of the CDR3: TGTGCCAGCACTGGCTCCAGGGGTGAGGGAAACACTGAAGCTTTCTTT.

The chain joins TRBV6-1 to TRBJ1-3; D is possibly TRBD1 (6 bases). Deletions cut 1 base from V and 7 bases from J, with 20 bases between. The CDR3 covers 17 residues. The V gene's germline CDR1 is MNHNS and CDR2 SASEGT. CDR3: CASSEGGQGKAGNTIYF. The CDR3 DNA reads TGTGCCAGCAGTGAAGGGGGGCAGGGGAAGGCAGGGAACACCATATATTTT.

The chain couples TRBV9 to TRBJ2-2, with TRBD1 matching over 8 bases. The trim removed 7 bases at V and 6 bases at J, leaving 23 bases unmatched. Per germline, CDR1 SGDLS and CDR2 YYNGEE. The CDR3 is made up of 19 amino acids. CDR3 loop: CASPSSQGANSRTSGELFF. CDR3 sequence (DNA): TGTGCCAGCCCCAGCTCTCAGGGGGCAAACTCTAGAACCTCCGGGGAGCTGTTTTTT.

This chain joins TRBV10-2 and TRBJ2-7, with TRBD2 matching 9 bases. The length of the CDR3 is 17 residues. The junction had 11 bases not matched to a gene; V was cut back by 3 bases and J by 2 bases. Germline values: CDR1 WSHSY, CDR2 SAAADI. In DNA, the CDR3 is TGCGCCAGCAGTGACCGTATTAAGGCTAGCGGGGCCTACGAGCAGTACTTC. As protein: CASSDRIKASGAYEQYF.

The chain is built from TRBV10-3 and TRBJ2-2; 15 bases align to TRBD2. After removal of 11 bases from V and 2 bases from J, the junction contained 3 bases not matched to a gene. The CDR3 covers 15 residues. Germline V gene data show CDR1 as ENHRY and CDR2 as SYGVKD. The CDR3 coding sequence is TGTGCCGCGGGACTAGCGGGGGGAAACACCGGGGAGCTGTTTTTT. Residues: CAAGLAGGNTGELFF.